The rows below give T cell receptor beta chains drawn from one sample of a study of OX40 agonist ivuxolimab in advanced cancers. The protocol was immunoSEQ multiplex PCR, while the TCRdb copy is restricted to in-frame clones and leaves out a portion. The sample shows approximately 84,000 clones, roughly 85% of them seen only once. The source was CD4+ or CD8+ T cells sorted from blood, collected in a trial of the OX40 agonist ivuxolimab. These receptor sequences come from an adult with an advanced solid tumor such as melanoma, head and neck, liver or kidney cancer. CDR3s include the opening cysteine and the closing phenylalanine or tryptophan. The order of the fields is V gene, clone size, D gene, J gene, CDR3 DNA, CDR3 protein. D genes are given only for firm matches. Clone size is not always given. Where it is, it says once, few, many or a class for expanded clones.

TRBV11-2,NA,NA,TRBJ2-3,TGTGCCAGCAGCCGCCGGGAGACGCGCACAGATACGCAGTATTTT,CASSRRETRTDTQYF
TRBV5-4,NA,NA,TRBJ1-2,TGTGCCAGCAGCTTGGACAGGGATTATGGCTACACCTTC,CASSLDRDYGYTF
TRBV4-2,NA,NA,TRBJ2-3,TGTGCCAGCAGCCAGCGAACAGATACGCAGTATTTT,CASSQRTDTQYF
TRBV10-3,NA,TRBD1,TRBJ1-2,TGTGCCACCCGACAGGGTTGGGATCTAGGGCTTCTTGGCTACACCTTC,CATRQGWDLGLLGYTF
TRBV7-3,once,TRBD2,TRBJ2-7,TGTGCCAGCAGCCCCGGGGGAGGGCTCCCCTACGAGCAGTACTTC,CASSPGGGLPYEQYF
TRBV7-2,NA,NA,TRBJ1-1,TGTGCCAGCAGCTCTCAGGGCTCCGACACTGAAGCTTTCTTT,CASSSQGSDTEAFF
TRBV2,once,NA,TRBJ2-7,TGTGCCACCCACCGGGACGGAGGCTACGAGCAGTACTTC,CATHRDGGYEQYF
TRBV28,few,NA,TRBJ1-5,TGTGCCAGTTTAGGGGGTAATCAGCCCCAGCATTTT,CASLGGNQPQHF
TRBV21-1,NA,NA,TRBJ1-1,TGTGCCCTACCCAAAGGACGAGGACAGGGGACGGGCACTGAAGCTTTCTTT,CALPKGRGQGTGTEAFF
TRBV19,once,TRBD2,TRBJ2-1,TGTGCCACTCACCCCCGAACCGGGGCAGCTAGCGGGGAGCAGTTCTTC,CATHPRTGAASGEQFF
TRBV2,NA,NA,TRBJ2-2,TGTGCCAGCATGGGCAGGGCGTACACCGGGGAGCTGTTTTTT,CASMGRAYTGELFF
TRBV9,NA,NA,TRBJ2-3,TGTGCCAGCAGCGTAGAGTTCGATACGCAGTATTTT,CASSVEFDTQYF
TRBV7-9,NA,NA,TRBJ1-1,TGTGCCAGCAGCTTATCAAGTGGTCTCAACACTGAAGCTTTCTTT,CASSLSSGLNTEAFF
TRBV7-3,NA,TRBD1,TRBJ1-2,TGTGCCAGCAGCCCCGGACAGGGGTATGGCTACACCTTC,CASSPGQGYGYTF
TRBV10-3,NA,TRBD1,TRBJ2-7,TGTGCCATCAGTGCACAGGGGCCGACCTACGAGCAGTACTTC,CAISAQGPTYEQYF
TRBV28,NA,NA,TRBJ2-1,TGTGCCAGCGGGACTTACAATGAGCAGTTCTTC,CASGTYNEQFF
TRBV20-1,NA,NA,TRBJ2-5,TGCAGTGCTAGGGATTCAGAGACCCAGTACTTC,CSARDSETQYF